A selection of T cell receptor beta chains follows, all from one sample in a study of T cell clones after liver transplantation. Using immunoSEQ multiplex PCR, the repertoire was profiled, and TCRdb retains in-frame clones only, with some absent. The sample consists of around 80,000 clones, roughly 85% of them appearing once. The sample consisted of CD4+ T cells from blood, taken approximately 3.5 years after liver transplant. All receptors derive from a human patient who received a liver transplant. Some T cells may be the graft donor's. Each CDR3 is given with its conserved first and last residue. D genes are given only for firm matches. Where a row states a size, it is once, few, many or the class of an expanded clone; other rows omit it.

V gene	D gene	J gene	clone size	CDR3 protein	CDR3 DNA
TRBV21-1	.	TRBJ2-7	.	CASSKEGQGRYEQYF	TGTGCCAGCAGCAAAGAGGGGCAGGGTAGGTACGAGCAGTACTTC
TRBV5-1	TRBD1	TRBJ1-1	.	CASSLRGPGQGSLYTEAFF	TGCGCCAGCAGCTTACGAGGGCCGGGACAGGGGAGTTTGTACACTGAAGCTTTCTTT
TRBV20-1	.	TRBJ1-3	.	CSAVVGNTIYF	TGCAGTGCCGTGGTGGGAAACACCATATATTTT
TRBV7-9	.	TRBJ2-7	once	CAGGQAYEQYF	TGTGCCGGCGGGCAGGCCTACGAGCAGTACTTC
TRBV6-6	.	TRBJ1-2	.	CASSFRGTTRGYTF	TGTGCCAGCAGTTTCCGCGGGACCACGAGGGGCTACACCTTC
TRBV7-9	TRBD2	TRBJ2-2	once	CASSRRSGRRNTGELFF	TGTGCCAGCAGCCGGAGAAGCGGGAGAAGGAACACCGGGGAGCTGTTTTTT
TRBV19	.	TRBJ2-3	.	CASSIEQVGTDTQYF	TGTGCCAGTAGTATAGAACAGGTTGGCACAGATACGCAGTATTTT
TRBV6-6	.	TRBJ1-1	.	CASSFDTSNTEAFF	TGTGCCAGCAGTTTCGACACTTCGAACACTGAAGCTTTCTTT
TRBV18	.	TRBJ1-3	.	CASSPRAGSSISGNTIYF	TGTGCCAGCTCACCTCGGGCAGGGAGTAGTATCTCTGGAAACACCATATATTTT
TRBV10-3	.	TRBJ2-3	once	CAISGTRQDTQYF	TGTGCCATCAGCGGGACCCGACAAGATACGCAGTATTTT
TRBV2	TRBD2	TRBJ2-5	.	CASSEARGLEETQYF	TGTGCCAGCAGTGAAGCCAGGGGACTAGAAGAGACCCAGTACTTC
TRBV5-1	TRBD2	TRBJ2-7	.	CASSRIYAGTSGSSYEQYF	TGCGCCAGCAGCCGCATCTACGCCGGGACTAGCGGGAGCTCCTACGAGCAGTACTTC
TRBV18	.	TRBJ1-4	.	CASSQPGVSDEKLFF	TGTGCCAGCTCACAACCAGGGGTTTCGGATGAAAAACTGTTTTTT
TRBV7-2	.	TRBJ1-3	.	CASSLAQRVGGNTIYF	TGTGCCAGCAGCTTAGCGCAGAGGGTGGGAGGAAACACCATATATTTT
TRBV7-2	TRBD1	TRBJ1-2	.	CASSLAGQGVFGYTF	TGTGCCAGCAGCCTAGCGGGACAGGGAGTCTTTGGCTACACCTTC
TRBV9	.	TRBJ1-3	.	CASSVRTEISSGNTIYF	TGTGCCAGCAGCGTGAGGACAGAGATAAGCTCTGGAAACACCATATATTTT
TRBV28	.	TRBJ2-7	.	CASSLAPIYEQYF	TGTGCCAGCAGTTTAGCTCCGATCTACGAGCAGTACTTC
TRBV15	.	TRBJ2-6	.	CATSPRSGANVLTF	TGTGCCACCAGCCCTCGGTCTGGGGCCAACGTCCTGACTTTC
TRBV7-3	.	TRBJ2-1	.	CASSLTSNEQFF	TGTGCCAGCAGCTTAACTAGCAATGAGCAGTTCTTC
TRBV6-5	TRBD2	TRBJ2-1	.	CASSYSPSGSYNEQFF	TGTGCCAGCAGTTATTCCCCTAGCGGGAGTTACAATGAGCAGTTCTTC
TRBV27	.	TRBJ1-1	.	CASIGRQVSRTEAFF	TGTGCCAGCATCGGGAGACAAGTTTCGAGGACTGAAGCTTTCTTT
TRBV5-4	.	TRBJ2-3	.	CASSSPKDPTDTQYF	TGTGCCAGCAGCTCTCCCAAGGACCCGACAGATACGCAGTATTTT
TRBV2	.	TRBJ2-7	.	CASSETAASYEQYF	TGTGCCAGCAGCGAGACAGCCGCTAGCTACGAGCAGTACTTC
TRBV19	.	TRBJ2-7	.	CASSLQYVSGWTYEQYF	TGTGCCAGTAGTCTCCAGTATGTCAGCGGGTGGACCTACGAGCAGTACTTC
TRBV5-1	.	TRBJ2-2	.	CASSLAGGRNTGELFF	TGCGCCAGCAGCTTGGCTGGGGGGCGCAACACCGGGGAGCTGTTTTTT
TRBV18	TRBD1	TRBJ1-5	.	CASSPTGDSNQPQHF	TGTGCCAGCTCACCGACAGGGGATAGCAATCAGCCCCAGCATTTT
TRBV19	.	TRBJ1-2	.	CASSREVGNYGYTF	TGTGCCAGTAGCAGAGAGGTTGGGAACTATGGCTACACCTTC
TRBV28	TRBD1	TRBJ2-1	few	CASIPSPGTGKGSYNEQFF	TGTGCCAGCATCCCCTCCCCCGGGACAGGGAAAGGTTCCTACAATGAGCAGTTCTTC
TRBV10-3	.	TRBJ2-3	.	CAILGQPTDTQYF	TGTGCCATCCTTGGGCAGCCTACAGATACGCAGTATTTT
TRBV4-3	TRBD1	TRBJ1-2	once	CASSQDQWTGIVGYTF	TGCGCCAGCAGCCAAGATCAGTGGACAGGGATCGTCGGCTACACCTTC
TRBV6-1	.	TRBJ2-1	.	CASSRRTDGWQFF	TGTGCCAGCAGCCGTCGGACTGACGGATGGCAGTTCTTC
TRBV28	TRBD1	TRBJ1-2	.	CASSSQGRDGYTF	TGTGCCAGCAGTTCACAGGGGAGGGATGGCTACACCTTC
TRBV11-1	TRBD2	TRBJ2-3	.	CASSLLAGDTDTQYF	TGTGCCAGCAGCCTCCTAGCGGGCGACACAGATACGCAGTATTTT
TRBV9	TRBD2	TRBJ2-2	.	CASSVGGSGSIWGGELFF	TGTGCCAGCAGCGTAGGTGGTAGCGGGAGTATTTGGGGCGGGGAGCTGTTTTTT
TRBV7-5	.	TRBJ1-2	few	CARSSRRGQGIGYGYTF	TGTGCCAGAAGCTCAAGGCGAGGACAGGGGATAGGGTATGGCTACACCTTC
TRBV19	.	TRBJ2-3	.	CASSMPSPDFYRTDTQYF	TGTGCCAGTAGTATGCCGTCGCCTGACTTTTACCGCACAGATACGCAGTATTTT
TRBV5-8	.	TRBJ2-2	.	CASSSLVRGANTGELFF	TGTGCCAGCAGCTCCCTTGTCCGAGGGGCGAACACCGGGGAGCTGTTTTTT
TRBV4-3	TRBD2	TRBJ2-5	.	CASRPSGRGRETQYF	TGCGCCAGCAGGCCTAGCGGGAGGGGACGCGAGACCCAGTACTTC
TRBV13	TRBD2	TRBJ2-1	.	CASSLTERFGRSSYNEQFF	TGTGCCAGCAGCTTAACAGAGAGGTTCGGGAGGAGCTCCTACAATGAGCAGTTCTTC
TRBV18	TRBD2	TRBJ2-7	.	CASSPGLVNYEQYF	TGTGCCAGCTCCCCCGGACTAGTAAACTACGAGCAGTACTTC
TRBV19	TRBD1	TRBJ1-1	.	CASSPRQGVKEQAFF	TGTGCCAGTAGTCCGAGACAGGGGGTAAAGGAACAAGCTTTCTTT
TRBV2	.	TRBJ1-1	.	CASSDPGRRRGAEAFF	TGTGCCAGCAGTGACCCTGGCCGACGGCGGGGGGCTGAAGCTTTCTTT
TRBV7-2	TRBD1	TRBJ1-2	.	CASSLGTGVGYTF	TGTGCCAGCAGCTTAGGGACAGGGGTTGGCTACACCTTC
TRBV6-5	.	TRBJ2-7	once	CASSYSAQGLYEQYF	TGTGCCAGCAGTTACTCGGCACAGGGACTCTACGAGCAGTACTTC
TRBV5-1	.	TRBJ2-3	.	CASSLGGAIDTQYF	TGCGCCAGCAGCTTGGGGGGAGCCATCGATACGCAGTATTTT